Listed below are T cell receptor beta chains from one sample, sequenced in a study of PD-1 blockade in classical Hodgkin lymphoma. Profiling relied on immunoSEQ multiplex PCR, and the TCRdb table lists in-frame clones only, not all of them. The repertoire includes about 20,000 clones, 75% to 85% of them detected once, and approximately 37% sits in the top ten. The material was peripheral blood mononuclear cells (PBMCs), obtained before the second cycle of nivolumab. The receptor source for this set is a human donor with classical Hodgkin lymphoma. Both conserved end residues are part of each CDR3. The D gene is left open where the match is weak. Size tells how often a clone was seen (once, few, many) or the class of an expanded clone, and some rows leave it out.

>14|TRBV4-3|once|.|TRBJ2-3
TGCGCCAGCAGCCAAGATCTCATTACGAATACGCAGTATTTT
CASSQDLITNTQYF
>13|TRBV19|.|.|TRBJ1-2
TGTGCCAGTAGTGGGTACGGGTCCGGGGGCTACACCTTC
CASSGYGSGGYTF
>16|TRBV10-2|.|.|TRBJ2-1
TGCGCCAGCAGTGAAAGTGGAGGTATCTCCTACAATGAGCAGTTCTTC
CASSESGGISYNEQFF
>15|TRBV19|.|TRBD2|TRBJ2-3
TGTGCCAGTAGTATCCCCAGGACTAGCGGGCATACGCAGTATTTT
CASSIPRTSGHTQYF
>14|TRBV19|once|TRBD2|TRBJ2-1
TGTGCCAGTAGTGGGACTAGCGCCTACAATGAGCAGTTCTTC
CASSGTSAYNEQFF
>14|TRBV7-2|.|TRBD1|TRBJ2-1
TGTGCCAGCAGCCGCTGGACAGGTTACAATGAGCAGTTCTTC
CASSRWTGYNEQFF
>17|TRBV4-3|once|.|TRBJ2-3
TGCGCCAGCAGCCAACCTAGCCCTGGCGCGGCCGCAGATACGCAGTATTTT
CASSQPSPGAAADTQYF
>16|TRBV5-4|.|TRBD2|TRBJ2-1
TGTGCCAGCAGCTTGGAGCTAGCGGGGGGGATCGATGAGCAGTTCTTC
CASSLELAGGIDEQFF
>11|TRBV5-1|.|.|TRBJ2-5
TGCGCCAGCAGCCTCGAGGAGACCCAGTACTTC
CASSLEETQYF
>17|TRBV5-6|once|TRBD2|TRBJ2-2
TGTGCCAGCAGCTTGCCGGGACTAGCGGGGGGGCGTCGGGAGCTGTTTTTT
CASSLPGLAGGRRELFF
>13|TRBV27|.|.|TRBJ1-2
TGTGCCAGCAGGGCAGGGGTCATCTATGGCTACACCTTC
CASRAGVIYGYTF
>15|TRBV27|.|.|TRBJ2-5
TGTGCCAGCACCCCTTACTACGACAGCCAAGAGACCCAGTACTTC
CASTPYYDSQETQYF
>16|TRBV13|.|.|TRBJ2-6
TGTGCCAGCAGCTTAGGTAGGGGAGGAGGGGCCAACGTCCTGACTTTC
CASSLGRGGGANVLTF
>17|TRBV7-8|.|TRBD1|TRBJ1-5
TGTGCCAGCAGCTCCCGGCGGACAGGGAATAGCAATCAGCCCCAGCATTTT
CASSSRRTGNSNQPQHF
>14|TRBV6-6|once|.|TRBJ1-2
TGTGCCAGCAGTTACACCTCCGACGGGGATGGCTACACCTTC
CASSYTSDGDGYTF
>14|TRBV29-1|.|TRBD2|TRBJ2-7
TGCAGCGTTGAAACTAGCGGGGTCTCCTACGAGCAGTACTTC
CSVETSGVSYEQYF
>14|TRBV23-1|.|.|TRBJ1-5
TGCGCCAGCAGTCTCCGGACTTACAATCAGCCCCAGCATTTT
CASSLRTYNQPQHF
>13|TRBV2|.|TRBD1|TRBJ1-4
TGTGCCAGCGGGGCAGGGGGTGGGAGGAAACTGTTTTTT
CASGAGGGRKLFF
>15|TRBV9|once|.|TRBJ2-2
TGTGCCAGCAGCGTAGGTCTGAGGAACACCGGGGAGCTGTTTTTT
CASSVGLRNTGELFF
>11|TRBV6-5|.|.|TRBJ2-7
TGTGCCAGCAGTCAGGGGAACGAGCAGTACTTC
CASSQGNEQYF
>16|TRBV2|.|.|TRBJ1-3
TGTGCCAGCAGTGATAGGGACGAGAGCTCTGGAAACACCATATATTTT
CASSDRDESSGNTIYF
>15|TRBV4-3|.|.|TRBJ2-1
TGCGCCAGCAGCCAAAATCCGGAATCTGGGAGTGAGCAGTTCTTC
CASSQNPESGSEQFF
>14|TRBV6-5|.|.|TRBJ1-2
TGTGCCAGCACCCGGGACGGCCAAGCGGGGGGCTACACCTTC
CASTRDGQAGGYTF
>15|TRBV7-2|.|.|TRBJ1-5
TGTGCCAGCAGCCCCGGTGGAGGGTGGAATCAGCCCCAGCATTTT
CASSPGGGWNQPQHF
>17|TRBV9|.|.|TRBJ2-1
TGTGCCAGCAGCGTGACCCCGGTGGGAGGACCCCTCAATGAGCAGTTCTTC
CASSVTPVGGPLNEQFF
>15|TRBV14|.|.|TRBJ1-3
TGTGCCAGCAGCCAAGACACAGGGTTTGGAAACACCATATATTTT
CASSQDTGFGNTIYF
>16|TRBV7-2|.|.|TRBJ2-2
TGTGCCAGCAGCCCGAGGACAGTTTTGAACACCGGGGAGCTGTTTTTT
CASSPRTVLNTGELFF
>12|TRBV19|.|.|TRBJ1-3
TGTGCCAGTACGAAGGGAGGAAACACCATATATTTT
CASTKGGNTIYF
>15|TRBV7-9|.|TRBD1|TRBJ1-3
TGTGCCAGCAGCATCAGGGGGGGCGGTGGAAACACCATATATTTT
CASSIRGGGGNTIYF
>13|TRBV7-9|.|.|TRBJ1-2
TGTGCCAGCAGCTTAGGTCTTAACTATGGCTACACCTTC
CASSLGLNYGYTF
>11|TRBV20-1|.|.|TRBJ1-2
TGCAGTGCTAAAAGGGATGAGAGCTACACCTTC
CSAKRDESYTF
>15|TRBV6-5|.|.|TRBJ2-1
TGTGCCAGCAGTTACTGGACTTGTTGCTACAATGAGCAGTTCTTC
CASSYWTCCYNEQFF
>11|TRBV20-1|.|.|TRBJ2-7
TGCAGTGCTAGAGATCCGTACGAGCAGTACTTC
CSARDPYEQYF
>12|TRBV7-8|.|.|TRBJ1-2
TGTGCCAGCAGCTTGGACTTCAATGGCTACACCTTC
CASSLDFNGYTF
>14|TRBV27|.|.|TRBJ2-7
TGTGCCAGCAGTTTAGCGACAGAATCCTACGAGCAGTACTTC
CASSLATESYEQYF
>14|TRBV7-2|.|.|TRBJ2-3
TGTGCCAGCAGCCAAGGATCAGGGTCAGATACGCAGTATTTT
CASSQGSGSDTQYF
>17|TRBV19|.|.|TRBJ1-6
TGTGCCAGTAGTTATACATGGGGGTCCTCCTATAATTCACCCCTCCACTTT
CASSYTWGSSYNSPLHF
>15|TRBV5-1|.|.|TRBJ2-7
TGCGCCAGCAGACATCACAGGGCTGGGTCCTACGAGCAGTACTTC
CASRHHRAGSYEQYF
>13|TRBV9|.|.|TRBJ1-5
TGTGCCAGCAGCGGGACGGACAATCAGCCCCAGCATTTT
CASSGTDNQPQHF
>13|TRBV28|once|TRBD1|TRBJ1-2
TGTGCCAGCAGAACCCAGACAGGGGATGGCTACACCTTC
CASRTQTGDGYTF
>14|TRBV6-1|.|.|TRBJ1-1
TGTGCCAGCAGTGTCCAAATGGGCCAGGCGGAAGCTTTCTTT
CASSVQMGQAEAFF
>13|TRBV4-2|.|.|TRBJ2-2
TGTGCCAGCAGTAAGGGAAACACCGGGGAGCTGTTTTTT
CASSKGNTGELFF
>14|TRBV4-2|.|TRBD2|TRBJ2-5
TGTGCCAGCAGCCAAGCGGGGGGCCAAGAGACCCAGTACTTC
CASSQAGGQETQYF
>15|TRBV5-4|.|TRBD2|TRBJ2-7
TGTGCCAGCAGCCCACGGACTAGCGGGGGTTACGAGCAGTACTTC
CASSPRTSGGYEQYF
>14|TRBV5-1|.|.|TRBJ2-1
TGCGCCAGCAGCCCCCGGGCAGTCAACAATGAGCAGTTCTTC
CASSPRAVNNEQFF
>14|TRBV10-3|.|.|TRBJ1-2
TGTGCCATCAGTTACGGGACCGGAAACTATGGCTACACCTTC
CAISYGTGNYGYTF
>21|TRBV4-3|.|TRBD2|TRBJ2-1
TGCGCCAGCAGCCAAGGGGTGTCCAAGGGACTAGCGGGAGGGCCTTACAATGAGCAGTTCTTC
CASSQGVSKGLAGGPYNEQFF
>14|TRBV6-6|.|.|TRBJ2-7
TGTGCCAGCAGTTACTCGAGGGACATAGTGGCCCAGTACTTC
CASSYSRDIVAQYF
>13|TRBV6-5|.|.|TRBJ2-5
TGTGCCAGCAGTTACAGGACTCAAGAGACCCAGTACTTC
CASSYRTQETQYF